This is a list of T cell receptor beta chains from one sample in a study of blood T cell repertoires in COVID-19. Using immunoSEQ multiplex PCR, the repertoire was profiled, and TCRdb retains in-frame clones only, with some absent. This sample has fewer than 130,000 clones, with about 75% found just once. Sequences were obtained from peripheral blood. The receptors shown here come from a woman older than 75 with active or convalescent COVID-19. CDR3s include the opening cysteine and the closing phenylalanine or tryptophan.

v_gene | CDR3aa
TRBV5-1 | CASSFLAGGDNEQFF
TRBV7-3 | CASSLNGAGELFF
TRBV5-1 | CASSMNTGTGDDYGYTF
TRBV28 | CASNLAGSYYNEQFF
TRBV5-6 | CASSTLGRQGRMNTEAFF
TRBV30 | CAWSYPGLSSGPAEYF
TRBV7-2 | CASSPTRDTAMSGELFF
TRBV5-8 | CASRTSGSRNEQFF
TRBV7-8 | CASSSVDTQYF
TRBV18 | CASSRALAGAALRNEQFF
TRBV5-1 | CASSLGGLTSTDTQYF
TRBV5-1 | CASSLGGTPSAGNTIYF
TRBV28 | CASSSPGPGRGDTQYF
TRBV3-1/TRBV3-2 | CASSQDEFF
TRBV2 | CASSIDRNTEAFF
TRBV5-1 | CASSRDRGFQETQYF
TRBV2 | CASSDGFLAGGAYNEQFF
TRBV5-1 | CASSSGLAGYEQYF
TRBV4-2 | CASSRRPDRLEGSNYGYTF
TRBV27 | CASSLTGPTDTQYF
TRBV2 | CASSDTGLGRNTIYF
TRBV15 | CATSLSRETQYF
TRBV2 | CASVLAGGSADTQYF
TRBV20-1 | CSASRAGNQPQHF
TRBV6-2/TRBV6-3 | CASSSPDPGQGRTFF
TRBV5-1 | CASSLAAGTGGVNADIDYGYTF
TRBV4-1 | CASSQLNEAFF
TRBV7-2 | CASSRNDRAGEKLFF
TRBV27 | CASSLTGYGTEAFF
TRBV5-8 | CASSLALAWRGETQYF
TRBV6-5 | CATKPTDRYEQYF
TRBV19 | CASSTITGTAVQETQYF
TRBV5-6 | CASSLGGVVPQHF
TRBV18 | CASSPASGRTTDTQYF
TRBV7-2 | CASSPTHRYEQYF
TRBV19 | CASRQDNQPQHF
TRBV27 | CASRGRGLSSYNEQFF
TRBV29-1 | CSADPGSDTEAFF
TRBV9 | CASSQDRVDTIYF
TRBV12-3/TRBV12-4 | CASSLARTRKQFF
TRBV3-1/TRBV3-2 | CASRLAGGRGGTQYF
TRBV18 | CASSPRSSGRGTQYF
TRBV14 | CASSQRNYGYTF
TRBV3-1/TRBV3-2 | CATGLAGVGEQFF
TRBV7-2 | CASSLAIRGGHSGNTQYF
TRBV18 | CASSPWEGLNTEAFF
TRBV21-1 | CASSARTEGRGRGRPGRGQPQHF
TRBV19 | CASSPQLAGIGNEQFF
TRBV5-8 | CASSLWGSGSYEQYF
TRBV21-1 | CASRGDRGLRNTEAFF
TRBV7-8 | CASSLAFRQPQHF
TRBV11-2 | CASRPRQGRPYEQYF